This T cell receptor beta chain is from a study of blood T cells in healthy people across ages (dated by TCRdb to between 2015 and 2017). General notes on the study: In model experiments, template switching captured about one uniquely barcoded TCR beta cDNA molecule for every two T cells. Using deep sequencing normalized with unique cDNA molecular identifiers, the study measured how TCR beta repertoire diversity changes with age. Four age groups were formed from the donors: young (average about 15 years), middle-aged (less than 40), aged (about 62) and long-lived (about 80). To avoid experimental bias, donors of different ages were randomly spread across the sequencing lanes. Using the same blood draw, the study looked at two additional independent replicas of 1 million unique cDNA reads for two donors, one aged 18 to 30 and the other aged 80 or older. Overall study outcomes, separate from this receptor: Because donor CMV infection status was unknown, age-related changes in expanded clonotypes were potentially confounded. Total diversity estimates from one million sequenced T cells were considered lower bounds and underestimates. As age increased, observed TCR beta diversity per million T cells dropped in a roughly linear way, and a significant reduction was already evident by age about 40. The long-lived group showed more naive CD4+ T cells, fewer expanded clones and increased TCR diversity than the aged group, suggesting age selection. Observed TCR beta diversity correlated strongly with the percentage of naive T cells measured by flow cytometry. Since profiling was done on bulk unsorted PBMCs, naive and antigen-experienced compartments could not be conclusively compared.

This clonotype was counted a few times. The specificity of this receptor is unknown. One end of the junction varies from germline; a read error may be responsible. Library prep was done by 5' RACE. For sequencing, an Illumina HiSeq 2500 was employed. A second PCR of roughly 7 to 12 cycles was run with a J-beta primer mix and a sample-barcoded 5' primer. Each TCR beta cDNA molecule received a unique molecular identifier from a template-switch 5' adaptor carrying 12 random nucleotides. Each sample yielded at least 3 million CDR3-containing paired-end reads. First-strand cDNA synthesis was performed from all RNA using the Mint cDNA synthesis kit, with priming by a TRBC-specific oligonucleotide. All cDNA was treated with uracil-DNA glycosylase and then went through a first 18-cycle PCR with the universal primers M1SS and BC2_uni_R. The source study handled its data this way. Each sample was normalized by randomly selecting 1 million high-quality reads, each carrying a distinct molecular identifier. Instead of being binned into consensus sequences, reads that shared molecular identifiers were thrown out. MiTCR, set to a Q25 quality threshold and the strictest error-elimination algorithm, was used for CDR3 identification, clonotype clustering and error correction. A nonparametric unseen species model using Euler transformation provided a lower-bound estimate of total TCR beta diversity. TCRdb trimmed the raw reads at Q25, called clones with MiXCR and kept productive beta chains. Every entry covers one CDR3 protein and lists the most common genes and DNA from its rows. The V and J calls come from TCRdb's annotation, not from the publication. The sample yields approximately 1.5 million distinct CDR3 sequences; almost 35% were counted once. The ten largest clones represent approximately 10% of the sample.

Systemically healthy Caucasian individuals from Russia, around 39 in total and aged about 6 to 95 years, were included as donors. Each donor gave ten milliliters of peripheral blood, drawn into EDTA-treated Vacutainer tubes. Ficoll-Paque density-gradient centrifugation was used to isolate PBMCs, with at least 6 million obtained per sample. Trizol reagent was used to extract total RNA from PBMCs, with at least 5.5 micrograms per sample. For every donor, an aliquot of PBMCs went through flow cytometry to measure the percentages of naive CD45RAhigh/CD27high T cells. The CDR3 runs 17 amino acids, cysteine and phenylalanine included. Only the CDR3 DNA is retained, 51 bases long and in frame from the first base. Per the germline V gene, SQVTM is the CDR1 and ANQGSEA is the CDR2.

This receptor was obtained from a woman in her twenties or thirties in good health. What was sequenced was blood. The chain couples TRBV29-1 to TRBJ2-1; TRBD2 matches 15 bases in the middle. Read as DNA, the sequence is TGCAGCGTGGAAGGGACTAGCGGGGGGTCCTCCTACAATGAGCAGTTCTTC. Its translation is CSVEGTSGGSSYNEQFF.